This paragraph reports one T cell receptor (beta chain). CDR3 size: 16 residues. Germline V gives CDR1 SGHTA, CDR2 FQGTGA. The V end was cut by 0 bases, the J end by 0 bases, with 10 bases between. This specimen belongs to a study of control samples from healthy donors and cancer patients. Method: immunoSEQ multiplex PCR; TCRdb's copy keeps in-frame clones and lacks some. The sample holds 30,000 or so clones, around 94% seen once. The J gene is TRBJ2-3, the V gene TRBV7-3; the D gene is possibly TRBD2 (5 bases). Sequencing was carried out using blood. This receptor was identified in a man aged 55 to 70 in good health. CDR3 loop: CASSLTATGSTDTQYF. The CDR3 DNA sequence: TGTGCCAGCAGCTTAACCGCTACGGGGAGCACAGATACGCAGTATTTT.